These 19 T cell receptor beta chains originate from one sample sequenced in a study of CD8+CD57+ T cells in acquired aplastic anemia. Genomic DNA, the template, was used for profiling of the TCR beta VDJ and CDR3. TCRdb re-called the reads with MiXCR, one entry per CDR3 protein. The sample includes 450,000 to 600,000 distinct CDR3 sequences, more than 25% of them seen just once. Individuals selected for sequencing had exhibited CD8+CD57+ cell expansion on flow cytometry. The sample consisted of sorted CD4+, CD8+, or CD8+CD57+ T cells (not recorded which) from PBMCs. The receptors stem from a human donor with aplastic anemia.

For this clonotype: This CDR3 is missing its conserved last phenylalanine or tryptophan, likely due to a read error. The chain links TRBV5-8 to TRBJ1-1; 7 nucleotides match TRBD1. Germline CDR1 is SGHTS and CDR2 is YDEGEE. This CDR3 has 14 amino acids. V shed 3 bases and J 4 bases; nucleotides not matched to a gene: 6. CDR3 region: CASSYRGEGTEAFS. The CDR3 DNA reads as TGTGCCAGCAGCTACAGGGGTGAGGGCACTGAAGCTTTCTCT.

This clonotype was picked up a small number of times. The chain has TRBV7-6 and TRBJ1-1; D is perhaps TRBD1 (5 bases). Trimming pared 4 bases from V and 6 bases from J, leaving 21 bases between. CDR1 is SGHVS and CDR2 is FNYEAQ in the germline V gene. The CDR3 is 16 amino acids. This CDR3 is CASSSTSGTGRAEAFF. The CDR3 DNA sequence: TGTGCCAGCAGCTCGACATCCGGGACCGGGAGGGCTGAAGCTTTCTTT.

The sample holds a few counts of this clonotype. This chain uses TRBV5-1 with TRBJ1-1; no reliable D call. Per the germline V gene, CDR1 is SGHRS and CDR2 is YFSETQ. CDR3 length: 14 residues. Deletions cut 2 bases from V and 0 bases from J, with 8 bases between. This CDR3 is CASSFRNMNTEAFF. The CDR3 region has the DNA TGCGCCAGCAGCTTTCGGAACATGAACACTGAAGCTTTCTTT.

The chain links TRBV24-1 to TRBJ1-2; no reliable D call. Germline V CDR1 and CDR2: KGHDR, SFDVKD. The length of the CDR3 is 9 residues. CDR3 sequence: CAASGGYTF. The CDR3 coding sequence is TGTGCGGCGTCGGGTGGCTACACCTTC.

This clonotype was seen ten or more times. The J gene is TRBJ1-1, the V gene TRBV5-1; no clear D. The V gene lost 2 bases and the J gene lost 2 bases, with 7 bases spanning the gap. This CDR3 spans 13 amino acids. Germline V gene lookup returns CDR1 SGHRS and CDR2 YFSETQ. CDR3 coding DNA: TGCGCCAGCAGCTTTGCCAGTAACACTGAAGCTTTCTTT. This codes for CASSFASNTEAFF.

This clonotype was observed a handful of times. This chain uses TRBV6-1 with TRBJ2-5; a weak D match, TRBD1 (6 bases). Trimming stripped 7 bases from V and 2 bases from J, with 11 bases between. This CDR3 contains 13 residues. Germline V lookup: CDR1 MNHNS, CDR2 SASEGT. The CDR3 region has the DNA TGTGCCAGCAAGCTAGGGGGACAAGAGACCCAGTACTTC. Amino acids: CASKLGGQETQYF.

Ten or more counts support this clonotype. The V and J genes are TRBV2 and TRBJ1-5, with no clear D. The ends were cut back, 4 bases at V and 3 bases at J, with 10 bases in the middle. The CDR3 is 14 amino acids. Germline V CDR1 and CDR2: SNHLY, FYNNEI. The CDR3 reads CASSGGNYNQPQHF. The CDR3, as DNA: TGTGCCAGCAGTGGAGGGAACTACAATCAGCCCCAGCATTTT.

This sequence joins TRBV18 and TRBJ1-5, with D unresolved. The CDR3 runs 14 residues. CDR1 KGHSH and CDR2 LQKENI come from the germline V gene. V was shortened by 1 base and J by 5 bases, with 9 bases between the two germline ends. The CDR3 DNA reads as TGTGCCAGCTCACCACAAGACACCTATCAGCCCCAGCATTTT. Translating gives CASSPQDTYQPQHF.

This clonotype was counted between two and nine times. The chain has TRBV11-1 and TRBJ1-3; D gene ambiguous. The ends were cut back, 1 base at V and 0 bases at J, with 13 bases in the middle. This CDR3 contains 17 residues. Per germline, CDR1 SGHAT and CDR2 FQDESV (reference sequence). For the CDR3, the DNA is TGTGCCAGCAGCTTAGGAAATTACCGCCGCTCTGGAAACACCATATATTTT. It is translated as CASSLGNYRRSGNTIYF.

This clonotype was observed at least ten times. The chain employs TRBV19 and TRBJ1-2, with 8 nucleotides matching TRBD1. The CDR3 has 14 amino acids. The J segment lost 3 bases and the V segment lost 5 bases, leaving 5 bases of the junction unmatched. The germline CDR1 and CDR2 sequences are LNHDA and SQIVND (reference sequence). CDR3 sequence: CASSRDRMDYGYTF. The CDR3 region has the DNA TGTGCCAGTAGTCGGGACAGGATGGACTATGGCTACACCTTC.

There are a few counts of this clonotype. This chain links TRBV5-8 with TRBJ2-7; the match to TRBD2 covers 13 bases. Germline CDR1 reads SGHTS; CDR2 reads YDEGEE. V shed 5 bases, J shed 2 bases, and the junction held 4 bases outside the gene matches. CDR3 length equals 15 residues. The CDR3 nucleotides are TGTGCCAGCAGACAGGGACTAGCGGGGACCTACGAGCAGTACTTC. It yields the protein CASRQGLAGTYEQYF. Together with reference TRBV5-8 and TRBJ2-7, the CDR3 gives the full variable domain: EAGVTQSPTHLIKTRGQQATLRCSPISGHTSVYWYQQALGLGLQFLLWYDEGEERNRGNFPPRFSGRQFPNYSSELNVNALELEDSALYLCASRQGLAGTYEQYFGPGTRLTVT.

This clonotype was counted many times. The gene calls are TRBV7-3 and TRBJ1-6; D remains unclear. The length of the CDR3 is 15 residues. Germline CDR1 reads SGHTA; CDR2 reads FQGTGA. Trimming shortened V by 1 base and J by 13 bases, and 17 bases separated the two germline ends. This CDR3 reads CASSLRPPEGAPLHF. The CDR3 DNA follows: TGTGCCAGCAGCTTAAGACCCCCTGAGGGCGCGCCCCTCCACTTT.

This clonotype was counted at least ten times. The chain recombines TRBV6-1 with TRBJ1-5; 7 bases are a match to TRBD1. The CDR3 length is 13 residues. V shed 6 bases and J 4 bases; nucleotides not matched to a gene: 3. Per germline, CDR1 MNHNS and CDR2 SASEGT. CDR3 protein: CASRSTGNQPQHF. In DNA form, the CDR3 reads TGTGCCAGCAGATCGACAGGGAATCAGCCCCAGCATTTT.

Comment on this clonotype: One end of the junction varies from germline; a read error may be responsible. The chain has TRBV10-3 and TRBJ1-2, with D perhaps TRBD1 (5 bases). The CDR3 spans 13 residues. Germline CDR1 and CDR2: ENHRY and SYGVKD. The CDR3 is CASSLGGGTGYTF. The CDR3 DNA is TGTGCCAGCAGTTTGGGCGGGGGGACCGGCTACACCTTC.

This clonotype has ten or more counts. The chain employs TRBV5-1 and TRBJ2-7, with a weak D call TRBD1 (5 bases). Trimming pared 4 bases from V and 0 bases from J, leaving 8 bases between. Germline V CDR1 and CDR2: SGHRS, YFSETQ. This CDR3 is built from 13 residues. The CDR3 sequence is CASSQTDSYEQYF. The DNA of the CDR3 is TGCGCCAGCAGCCAGACAGACTCCTACGAGCAGTACTTC.

In this sample, this clonotype turned up many times. The chain couples TRBV15 to TRBJ2-2, with a possible D match to TRBD1 (6 bases). Germline CDR1 reads LNHNV; CDR2 reads YYDKDF (reference sequence). V lost 3 bases and J 8 bases, leaving 13 bases between the germline ends. The CDR3 loop spans 14 amino acids. The CDR3 loop is CATSSSTGLGELFF. For the CDR3, the DNA is TGTGCCACCAGCAGCAGCACAGGGTTGGGGGAGCTGTTTTTT. The variable domain in full, with the rest retrieved from reference TRBV15 and TRBJ2-2, is DAMVIQNPRYQVTQFGKPVTLSCSQTLNHNVMYWYQQKSSQAPKLLFHYYDKDFNNEADTPDNFQSRRPNTSFCFLDIRSPGLGDTAMYLCATSSSTGLGELFFGEGSRLTVL.

In this sample, this clonotype turned up many times. The V call is TRBV2, the J call TRBJ2-7; D ambiguous. Trimming took off 5 bases at V and 2 bases at J, with 13 bases between the two ends. Germline V gene lookup returns CDR1 SNHLY and CDR2 FYNNEI. The CDR3 runs 14 residues. CDR3 in amino acids: CASSFGQAPYEQYF. The CDR3, as DNA: TGTGCCAGCAGTTTCGGTCAGGCACCCTACGAGCAGTACTTC.

The rearrangement uses TRBV7-3 and TRBJ1-2; 8 bases align to TRBD1. This CDR3 spans 12 amino acids. CDR1 SGHTA and CDR2 FQGTGA come from the germline V gene. Trimming at V came to 7 bases and at J to 4 bases, leaving 2 bases not matched to a gene. CDR3 bases: TGTGCCAGCACAGGGGGCGGCTATGGCTACACCTTC. It codes for CASTGGGYGYTF.

This rearrangement joins TRBV24-1 to TRBJ1-2, with a possible D match to TRBD1 (5 bases). The V gene's germline CDR1 is KGHDR and CDR2 SFDVKD. The CDR3 contains 14 residues. The ends were cut back, 1 base at V and 8 bases at J, with 13 bases in the middle. CDR3 in amino acids: CATSDFQGIHGYTF. CDR3 coding DNA: TGTGCCACCAGTGATTTCCAGGGTATCCACGGCTACACCTTC.